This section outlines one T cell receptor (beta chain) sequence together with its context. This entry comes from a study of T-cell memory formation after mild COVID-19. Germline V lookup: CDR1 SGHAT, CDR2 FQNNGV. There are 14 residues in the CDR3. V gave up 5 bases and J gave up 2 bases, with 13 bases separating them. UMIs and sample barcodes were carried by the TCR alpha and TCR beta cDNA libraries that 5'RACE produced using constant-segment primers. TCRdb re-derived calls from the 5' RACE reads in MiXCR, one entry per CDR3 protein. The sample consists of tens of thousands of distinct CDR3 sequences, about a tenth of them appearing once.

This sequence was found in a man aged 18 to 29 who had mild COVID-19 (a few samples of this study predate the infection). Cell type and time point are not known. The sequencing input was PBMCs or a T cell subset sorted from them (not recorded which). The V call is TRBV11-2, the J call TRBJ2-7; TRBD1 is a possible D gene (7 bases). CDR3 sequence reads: CASSVRDRAYEQYF. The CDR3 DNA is TGTGCCAGCAGCGTGCGGGACAGAGCCTACGAGCAGTACTTC.